The T cell receptor (beta chain) described here comes from a study of T cells in Graves' hyperthyroidism and ophthalmopathy. Ophthalmopathy cases scored 3 or more on the Clinical Activity Score and 4 or more on NOSPECS grade, with duration below 3 months. Together with thyroid ultrasound, orbital computed tomography, serum thyroxine and TRAb, clinical symptoms were used for diagnoses. PBMCs came from 7.5 to 10 ml fresh peripheral blood. The CDR3 is 13 amino acids. V lost 8 bases to trimming and J lost 1 base, with 12 bases between them. The germline V gene encodes CDR1 SGHKS and CDR2 YYEKEE (reference sequence). General study results and limits: The authors' 13 V-J model separated ophthalmopathy from stable hyperthyroidism.

Regions amplified from RNA transcripts were the TCR beta CDR3 regions. The HTBI set primed first-round TCR CDR3 RT-PCR. TCRdb independently ran MiXCR on the multiplex PCR reads; one entry per CDR3 protein. Of approximately 250,000 distinct CDR3 sequences listed, approximately 24% are singletons. As concerns this clonotype: Its specificity is not known.

V usage is TRBV5-5 and J usage is TRBJ1-2, with D possibly being TRBD1 (6 bases). The material sequenced was blood. The TCR was taken from a woman in her thirties or forties with Graves' ophthalmopathy. In nucleotides, the CDR3 is TGTGCCAGTGCCGGGACATTTAACTATGGCTACACCTTC. It translates to CASAGTFNYGYTF.